This TCR beta chain stems from a study of beta chain features in type 1 diabetes. Whole-study findings and limits: TCRB rearrangement may or may not be influenced by HLA type; here this remained unresolved. The similarity of naive, central memory and Treg TCRB repertoires appeared greater among patients than among healthy donors.

The germline CDR1 and CDR2 sequences are LNHNV and YYDKDF (reference sequence). V lost 0 bases to trimming and J lost 3 bases, with 6 bases between them. The CDR3 spans 13 residues. Cell sorting via CD45RO/CCR7/CD25/CD127/CD95/CD27 was performed to obtain CD4+ naive, central memory, regulatory and stem cell-like memory cells. A note on this clone: The antigen remains undetermined.

The investigators reverse transcribed all of the isolated RNA, so they sequenced expressed TCRB transcripts. The assay was immunoSEQ multiplex PCR, and TCRdb's table has in-frame clones only and misses some. The table includes 200,000 to 250,000 clones, around 68% detected once. This chain links TRBV15 with TRBJ2-7, with no clear D. Sequencing input: naive CD4+ T cells from blood. The TCR sequence derives from a young man in good health. The chain's CDR3 is CATSRDIGYEQYF. DNA for the CDR3: TGTGCCACCAGCAGAGATATTGGCTACGAGCAGTACTTC.